This TCR beta chain was sequenced in a study of cytomegalovirus exposure and HLA in healthy donors. As concerns this clone: The antigen is undetermined.

13 Jbeta primers and 60 Vbeta primers were used for the PCR. Original methodology: In a later analysis, of 79 million or so unique beta chains, 9 million to 11 million appeared in at least two donors. Repertoires were generated with immunoSEQ multiplex PCR, while TCRdb's copy carries only in-frame clones and drops some. V and J calls and clone size are given by that table; D and trimming were obtained from the DNA. The table has around 140,000 clones, approximately 81% seen once; the top ten hold 7.3%. Study-level points and caveats: A later analysis found that most CMV-associated TCR beta chains appeared HLA-restricted. One variant, a missense change in DCLRE1C, was linked in a later analysis to TCR beta V- and J-gene trimming.

Germline-derived CDR1 and CDR2 are SGHNT and YYREEE (reference sequence). The CDR3 runs 16 residues. Trimming removed 0 bases at V and 1 base at J, with 13 bases between. This clonotype was sampled from a male donor in good health and CMV-seronegative. Material for sequencing was PBMCs. The chain couples TRBV5-4 to TRBJ1-2, with D tentatively TRBD1 (5 bases). CDR3 nucleotide sequence: TGTGCCAGCAGCTTGGGCGGGGGGAATAATAACTATGGCTACACCTTC. Translation gives CASSLGGGNNNYGYTF.